What follows describes a single T cell receptor beta chain. Its antigen is currently unknown. This sample is drawn from a study of T cell responses to AZD1222 COVID-19 vaccine. General observations from the study: Every sample of the repertoires postdated the peak T cell response. White British donors predominated, females outnumbered males, and clonal diversity was possibly underestimated. Spike-wide coverage was observed for vaccine-associated CD4 TCRs, with dominant responses at 160-218 and 743-854.

TCRdb's table, derived via immunoSEQ multiplex PCR, lists solely in-frame clones and lacks some. The sample carries 100,000 to 130,000 clones, around 83% recorded once. V lost 5 bases and J 4 bases, leaving 21 bases between the germline ends. The CDR3 runs 17 residues. Germline-derived CDR1 and CDR2 are LGHNA and YSLEER. The chain has TRBV4-3 and TRBJ1-3; maybe TRBD1 (5 bases). The TCR sequence derives from an adult in good health. Source: peripheral blood, taken on day 0 of AZD1222 vaccination. In DNA form, the CDR3 reads TGCGCCAGCAGCGATATAAGGCAGGGATTTTCCGGAAACACCATATATTTT. Translated, it gives CASSDIRQGFSGNTIYF.